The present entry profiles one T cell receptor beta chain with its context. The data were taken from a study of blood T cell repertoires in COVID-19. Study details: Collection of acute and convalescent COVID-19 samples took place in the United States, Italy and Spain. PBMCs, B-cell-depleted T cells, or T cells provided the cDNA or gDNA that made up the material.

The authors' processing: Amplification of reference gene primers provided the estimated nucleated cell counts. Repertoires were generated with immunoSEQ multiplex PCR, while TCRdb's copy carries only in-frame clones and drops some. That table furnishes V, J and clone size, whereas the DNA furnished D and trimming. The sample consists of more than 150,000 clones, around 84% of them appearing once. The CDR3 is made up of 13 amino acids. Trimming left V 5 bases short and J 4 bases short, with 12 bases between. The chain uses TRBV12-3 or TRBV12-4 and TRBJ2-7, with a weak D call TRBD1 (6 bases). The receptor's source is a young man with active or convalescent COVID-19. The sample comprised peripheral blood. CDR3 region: CASSHGQPYEQYF. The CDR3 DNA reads TGTGCCAGCAGTCACGGACAGCCTTACGAGCAGTACTTC.